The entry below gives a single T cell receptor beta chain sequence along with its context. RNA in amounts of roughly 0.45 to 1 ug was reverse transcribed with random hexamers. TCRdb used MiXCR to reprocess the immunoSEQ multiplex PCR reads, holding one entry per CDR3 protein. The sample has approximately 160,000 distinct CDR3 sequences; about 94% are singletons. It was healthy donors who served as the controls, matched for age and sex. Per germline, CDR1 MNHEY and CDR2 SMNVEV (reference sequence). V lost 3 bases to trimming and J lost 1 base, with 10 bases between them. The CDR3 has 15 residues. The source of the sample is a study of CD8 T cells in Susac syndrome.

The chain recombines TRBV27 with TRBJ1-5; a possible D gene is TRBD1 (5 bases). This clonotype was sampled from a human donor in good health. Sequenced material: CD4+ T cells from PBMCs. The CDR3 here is CASSLGLYSNQPQHF. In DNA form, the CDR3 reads TGTGCCAGCAGTTTGGGACTCTACAGCAATCAGCCCCAGCATTTT.